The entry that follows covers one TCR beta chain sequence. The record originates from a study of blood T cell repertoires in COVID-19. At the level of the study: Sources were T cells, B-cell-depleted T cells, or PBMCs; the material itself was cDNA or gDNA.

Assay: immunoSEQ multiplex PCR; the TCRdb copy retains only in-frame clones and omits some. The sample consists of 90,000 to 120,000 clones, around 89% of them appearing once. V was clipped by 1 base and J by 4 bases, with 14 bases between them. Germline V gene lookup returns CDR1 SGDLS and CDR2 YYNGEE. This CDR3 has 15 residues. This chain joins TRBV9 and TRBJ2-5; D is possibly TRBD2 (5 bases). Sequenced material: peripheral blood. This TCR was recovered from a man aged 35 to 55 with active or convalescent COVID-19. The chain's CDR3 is CASSVPTGMGETQYF. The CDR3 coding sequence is TGTGCCAGCAGCGTACCAACGGGGATGGGAGAGACCCAGTACTTC.